The 23 T cell receptor beta chains below come from one sample, sequenced in a study of T-cell reconstitution after alpha-beta-depleted transplantation in children. Preparing the TCRbeta library involved the use of unique molecular identifiers. TCRdb fed the PCR reads into MiXCR, producing one record per CDR3 protein. The repertoire holds 600,000 or so distinct CDR3 sequences, with roughly 23% as singletons. The material sequenced was PBMCs, mostly from graft donor cells, taken 360 days after TCRalphabeta/CD19-depleted stem cell transplant. These TCRs come from a boy in the first two years of life who had a stem cell transplant for acute myeloid leukemia, so the T cells may come from the graft donor.

This clonotype showed up just once. J is TRBJ1-5 and V is TRBV4-1; D not certain. There are 15 residues in the CDR3. Germline loops: CDR1 MGHRA, CDR2 YSYEKL. Trimming removed 1 base from V and 0 bases from J, with 7 bases in between. CDR3 sequence (DNA): TGCGCCAGCAGCCAAGGCCATCCTAGCAATCAGCCCCAGCATTTT. Translating gives CASSQGHPSNQPQHF.

This clonotype was seen only a few times. V gene TRBV20-1 combines with J gene TRBJ2-7; 9 bases line up with TRBD1. CDR1 is DFQATT and CDR2 is SNEGSKA in the germline V gene (reference sequence). Trimming cost V 6 bases and J 2 bases; bases outside gene matches: 5. The CDR3 totals 13 residues. DNA for the CDR3: TGCAGTGCCAGCCGACAGGGGGCCTACGAGCAGTACTTC. It translates to CSASRQGAYEQYF.

There are a few counts of this clonotype. The chain is built from TRBV3-1 and TRBJ1-1; 10 bases are shared with TRBD1. Germline assignment: CDR1 LGHDT and CDR2 YNNKEL (reference sequence). V trimming: 6 bases; J trimming: 1 base; junction bases outside the gene matches: 5. The CDR3 consists of 15 residues. DNA for the CDR3: TGTGCCAGCAGTGGGACAGGGGTCTGGAACACTGAAGCTTTCTTT. Its translation: CASSGTGVWNTEAFF.

A word on this clonotype: A much larger clone lies a single base off, so this may be a read error. The V call is TRBV7-2, the J call TRBJ2-7; 7 bases agree with TRBD1. Germline CDR1 is SGHTA and CDR2 is FQGNSA. The ends lost 0 bases at V and 2 bases at J; junction bases unmatched: 1. CDR3 length equals 14 residues. CDR3 protein: CASSLATGPYEQYF. CDR3 nucleotides: TGTGCCAGCAGCTTAGCGACAGGGCCCTACGAGCAGTACTTC.

The V and J genes are TRBV18 and TRBJ1-6, with 7 bases aligning to TRBD1. CDR1 and CDR2 from the germline V gene are KGHSH and LQKENI. With 6 bases clipped from V and 5 bases from J, the junction kept 7 bases outside the gene matches. The CDR3 spans 15 residues. CDR3 DNA: TGTGCCAGCTCCGTGGGACAGCGAAATAATTCACCCCTCCACTTT. Translation: CASSVGQRNNSPLHF. The full variable domain, completed using reference TRBV18 and TRBJ1-6, is NAGVMQNPRHLVRRRGQEARLRCSPMKGHSHVYWYRQLPEEGLKFMVYLQKENIIDESGMPKERFSAEFPKEGPSILRIQQVVRGDSAAYFCASSVGQRNNSPLHFGNGTRLTVT.

This clonotype was detected only a few times. V is TRBV7-8 and J is TRBJ2-7, with D possibly TRBD2 on 6 matching bases. CDR1 is SGHVS and CDR2 is FQNEAQ in the germline V gene. V dropped 1 base and J dropped 2 bases, with 12 bases sitting between them. This CDR3 is 15 amino acids long. CDR3 bases: TGTGCCAGCAGCTTAGTACCCGGGGGAACCTACGAGCAGTACGTC. Translation gives CASSLVPGGTYEQYV.

This clonotype appeared many times. J is TRBJ2-7 and V is TRBV6-5, with D tentatively TRBD1 or TRBD2 (6 bases each). Germline-derived CDR1 and CDR2 are MNHEY and SVGAGI. The CDR3 covers 16 residues. V lost 0 bases to trimming and J lost 3 bases, with 15 bases between them. The CDR3 spells CASSYSGTGALYEQYF. The CDR3 bases are TGTGCCAGCAGTTACTCGGGTACGGGGGCCCTCTACGAGCAGTACTTC.

This clonotype was counted many times. This chain links TRBV12-3 or TRBV12-4 with TRBJ2-5; no clear D gene. Trimming stripped 6 bases from V and 5 bases from J, with 25 bases between. The CDR3 loop spans 17 amino acids. In DNA, the CDR3 is TGTGCCAGCAGCCCCCTTCTTGGGAACAGCGCGTGGGAGACCCAGTACTTC. Its translation: CASSPLLGNSAWETQYF.

This clonotype was found many times. The CDR3 loop reads CASTGSLAKNIQYF. CDR3 bases: TGTGCCAGCACCGGGTCCCTAGCCAAAAACATTCAGTACTTC. The chain joins TRBV6-1 to TRBJ2-4, with D unresolved. CDR1 is MNHNS and CDR2 is SASEGT in the germline V gene. Trimming pared 7 bases from V and 0 bases from J, leaving 10 bases between. CDR3 size: 14 residues.

This clonotype was seen repeatedly, ten times or more. V gene TRBV29-1 combines with J gene TRBJ1-1, with 8 positions matching TRBD1. Trimming took 7 bases from V and 0 from J; bases not matched to a gene: 4. CDR1 and CDR2 (germline): SQVTM, ANQGSEA. The CDR3 contains 13 residues. The CDR3 DNA reads as TGCAGCGCCCGGGGACAGGTGAACACTGAAGCTTTCTTT. Protein sequence: CSARGQVNTEAFF. Full variable domain (outside the CDR3, taken from reference TRBV29-1 and TRBJ1-1): SAVISQKPSRDICQRGTSLTIQCQVDSQVTMMFWYRQQPGQSLTLIATANQGSEATYESGFVIDKFPISRPNLTFSTLTVSNMSPEDSSIYLCSARGQVNTEAFFGQGTRLTVV.

This clonotype was counted between two and nine times. Here the CDR3 DNA reads TGCAGTGCGGGGCTTTCCTACGAGCAGTACTTC. Encoded protein: CSAGLSYEQYF. This chain links TRBV20-1 with TRBJ2-7; D is perhaps TRBD1 (5 bases). This CDR3 comprises 11 residues. V lost 6 bases and J lost 1, with 7 bases in between. From germline, CDR1 is DFQATT and CDR2 SNEGSKA (reference sequence).

Ten or more counts support this clonotype. The rearrangement uses TRBV4-2 and TRBJ2-2; D uncertain. The CDR3 is 14 amino acids. Trimming took off 2 bases at V and 6 bases at J, with 10 bases between the two ends. The germline V gene has CDR1 LGHNA and CDR2 YNFKEQ. CDR3 in DNA: TGTGCCAGCAGCCAAAATCTAGGTCCCGGGGAGCTGTTTTTT. It is translated as CASSQNLGPGELFF.

Only a few counts were recorded for this clonotype. This chain joins TRBV27 and TRBJ1-1, with a possible D match to TRBD1 (6 bases). Germline V gene lookup returns CDR1 MNHEY and CDR2 SMNVEV (reference sequence). The V gene lost 6 bases and the J gene lost 11 bases, with 16 bases spanning the gap. The CDR3 is made up of 12 amino acids. The CDR3 sequence: CASSFGRGEAFF. The CDR3 bases are TGTGCCAGCAGCTTCGGCAGGGGCGAGGCTTTCTTT.

This clonotype appeared many times. This rearrangement joins TRBV6-5 to TRBJ2-5, with 9 bases aligning to TRBD1. CDR1 and CDR2 (germline): MNHEY, SVGAGI. Trimming removed 2 bases from V and 3 bases from J; junction bases left unmatched: 7. The CDR3 consists of 16 residues. The CDR3 bases are TGTGCCAGCAGTTACCCCGGACAGGGGTGGGAAGAGACCCAGTACTTC. It specifies CASSYPGQGWEETQYF.

This clonotype was seen a few times. The chain combines TRBV20-1 with TRBJ2-5, with D perhaps TRBD2 (6 bases). The CDR3 spans 13 residues. Per germline, CDR1 DFQATT and CDR2 SNEGSKA (reference sequence). The CDR3 DNA is TGCAGAGACGGGGACTGCCAGAAAGAGACCCAGTACTTC. As protein: CRDGDCQKETQYF.

On this clonotype itself: At one end the junction does not follow the germline gene, possibly because of a read error. This chain links TRBV13 with TRBJ2-3; TRBD2 matches 9 bases. The CDR3 has 16 amino acids. Germline CDR1 is PRHDT and CDR2 is FYEKMQ (reference sequence). CDR3 in amino acids: CDSRPEGLALPDTQYF. CDR3 nucleotides: TGTGACAGCAGGCCCGAGGGACTAGCTCTCCCAGATACGCAGTATTTT.

The genes are TRBV6-5 and TRBJ2-7; D perhaps matches TRBD1 (5 bases). This CDR3 spans 16 amino acids. The ends were cut back, 0 bases at V and 3 bases at J, with 15 bases in the middle. Per germline, CDR1 MNHEY and CDR2 SVGAGI. CDR3: CASSYSGRDFIYEQYV. The CDR3 nucleotides are TGTGCCAGCAGTTACTCTGGCAGGGATTTCATCTACGAGCAGTACGTC.

This clonotype has only a few counts. The chain combines TRBV5-5 with TRBJ2-3, with D possibly matching TRBD1 (6 bases). CDR3 size: 14 residues. Germline CDR1 is SGHKS and CDR2 is YYEKEE (reference sequence). V dropped 5 bases and J dropped 3 bases, with 13 bases sitting between them. CDR3 DNA: TGTGCCAGCAGAACTATAGGGGGAACAGATACGCAGTATTTT. This codes for CASRTIGGTDTQYF.

This clonotype was found many times. CDR3 DNA sequence: TGTGCCAGCAGTTTTCCGGGGCCGGTTTACAATGAGCAGTTCTTC. This gives the protein CASSFPGPVYNEQFF. The chain uses TRBV28 and TRBJ2-1; D tentatively reads TRBD1 or TRBD2 (5 bases each). V lost 3 bases and J 4 bases, leaving 13 bases between the germline ends. The germline gives CDR1 MDHEN, CDR2 SYDVKM. CDR3 length equals 15 residues.

The chain carries TRBV11-2 and TRBJ2-5; D may be TRBD2 (6 bases). Deletions cut 5 bases from V and 5 bases from J, with 15 bases between. The germline gives CDR1 SGHAT, CDR2 FQNNGV. The CDR3 has 14 amino acids. CDR3 loop: CASSRGARPETQYF. In DNA, the CDR3 is TGTGCCAGCAGCCGCGGGGCGAGGCCGGAGACCCAGTACTTC.

This clonotype occurred many times. The chain is built from TRBV6-1 and TRBJ2-7; the match to TRBD1 covers 11 bases. The V segment lost 6 bases and the J segment 0 bases; nucleotides outside the gene matches: 1. The V gene's germline CDR1 is MNHNS and CDR2 SASEGT. The CDR3 is made up of 14 amino acids. For the CDR3, the DNA is TGTGCCAGCAGGGACAGGGGGCCCTCCTACGAGCAGTACGTC. Translation gives CASRDRGPSYEQYV.

The chain carries TRBV29-1 and TRBJ1-2; no firm D call. The ends were cut back, 7 bases at V and 6 bases at J, with 15 bases in the middle. CDR3 length equals 12 residues. The V gene's germline CDR1 is SQVTM and CDR2 ANQGSEA. The CDR3 region has the DNA TGCAGCGCTGGAGGAGAGTTAGATGGCTACACCTTC. Amino acids: CSAGGELDGYTF. Drawing the rest from reference TRBV29-1 and TRBJ1-2, the complete variable domain is SAVISQKPSRDICQRGTSLTIQCQVDSQVTMMFWYRQQPGQSLTLIATANQGSEATYESGFVIDKFPISRPNLTFSTLTVSNMSPEDSSIYLCSAGGELDGYTFGSGTRLTVV.

The chain links TRBV10-3 to TRBJ1-2; D call uncertain. V lost 5 bases, J lost 1 base, and 14 bases lay in between. The germline V gene has CDR1 ENHRY and CDR2 SYGVKD. There are 15 residues in the CDR3. CDR3 sequence: CAISHNPEGNYGYTF. In DNA, the CDR3 is TGTGCCATCAGTCATAATCCGGAGGGTAACTATGGCTACACCTTC.